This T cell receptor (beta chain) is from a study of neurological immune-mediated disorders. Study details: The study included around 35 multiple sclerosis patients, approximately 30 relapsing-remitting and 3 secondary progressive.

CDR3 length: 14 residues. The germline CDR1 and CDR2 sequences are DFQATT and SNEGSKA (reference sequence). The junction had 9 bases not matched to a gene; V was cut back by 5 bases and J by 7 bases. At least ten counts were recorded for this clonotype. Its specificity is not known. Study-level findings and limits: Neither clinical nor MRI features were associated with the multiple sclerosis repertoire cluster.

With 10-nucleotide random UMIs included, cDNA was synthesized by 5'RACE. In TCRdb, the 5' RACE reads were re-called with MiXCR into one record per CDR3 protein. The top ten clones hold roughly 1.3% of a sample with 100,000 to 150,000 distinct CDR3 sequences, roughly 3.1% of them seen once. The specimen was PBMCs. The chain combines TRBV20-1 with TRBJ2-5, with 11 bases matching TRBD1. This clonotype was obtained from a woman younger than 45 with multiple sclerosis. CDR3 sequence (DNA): TGCAGTGCTGGGCCGGGACAGGGGGGGAGGACCCAGTACTTC. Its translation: CSAGPGQGGRTQYF.